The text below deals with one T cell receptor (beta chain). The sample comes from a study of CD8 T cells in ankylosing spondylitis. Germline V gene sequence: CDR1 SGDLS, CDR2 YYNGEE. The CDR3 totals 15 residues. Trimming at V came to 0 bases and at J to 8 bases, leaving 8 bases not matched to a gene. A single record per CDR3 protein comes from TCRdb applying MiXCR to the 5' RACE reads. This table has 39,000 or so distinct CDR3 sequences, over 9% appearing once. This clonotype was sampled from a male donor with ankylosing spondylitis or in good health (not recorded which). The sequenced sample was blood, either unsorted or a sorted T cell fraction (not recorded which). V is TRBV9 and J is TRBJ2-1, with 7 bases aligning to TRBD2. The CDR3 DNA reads TGTGCCAGCAGCGTAGCTGGCGGGAGTTTCGATGAGCAGTTCTTC. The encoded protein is CASSVAGGSFDEQFF.